These 14 T cell receptor beta chains were sequenced from one sample in a study of human T cells and chemical hapten exposure. TCRdb re-derived calls from the RACE reads in MiXCR, one entry per CDR3 protein. The table has 350,000 to 400,000 distinct CDR3 sequences, 6% to 7% seen once. The time point was: patch test 2, 6 weeks after DPC sensitization. Treatment in this sample: therapeutic diphenylcyclopropenone sensitization with weekly scalp DPC. This specimen consisted of whole blood, obtained in connection with sensitization to the hapten diphenylcyclopropenone (DPC). Source of these receptors: a woman between 18 and 29 years old with alopecia areata. Some clones in this sample may be carry-over from other donors' samples.

This clonotype was recorded at least ten times. The V and J genes are TRBV5-6 and TRBJ1-5; TRBD1 might be the D (5 bases). Germline lookup yields CDR1 SGHDT and CDR2 YYEEEE. This CDR3 has 16 residues. The V gene lost 0 bases and the J gene lost 1 base, with 11 bases spanning the gap. CDR3 sequence reads: CASSLERGRSNQPQHF. CDR3 DNA sequence: TGTGCCAGCAGCTTGGAGCGGGGACGGAGCAATCAGCCCCAGCATTTT.

The rearrangement uses TRBV12-3 or TRBV12-4 and TRBJ2-7; TRBD2 might be the D (5 bases). V gave up 4 bases and J gave up 2 bases, with 15 bases separating them. The CDR3 runs 15 residues. DNA for the CDR3: TGTGCCAGCAGTTCTAATGCCGGACTCACCTACGAGCAGTACTTC. It translates to CASSSNAGLTYEQYF.

V usage is TRBV9 and J usage is TRBJ2-3; D call uncertain. CDR3 length: 16 amino acids. Germline CDR1 and CDR2: SGDLS and YYNGEE. Trimming removed 0 bases at V and 0 bases at J, with 11 bases between. The CDR3 reads CASSVGAALSTDTQYF. The DNA of the CDR3 is TGTGCCAGCAGCGTAGGGGCAGCCCTTAGCACAGATACGCAGTATTTT.

This clonotype was seen at least ten times. The J gene is TRBJ1-1, the V gene TRBV10-3; the D gene is possibly TRBD1 (5 bases). The CDR3 has 14 residues. Germline-derived CDR1 and CDR2 are ENHRY and SYGVKD. V was shortened by 3 bases and J by 2 bases, with 10 bases between the two germline ends. Here the CDR3 DNA reads TGTGCCATCAGTGAAGGGGTAACCAACACTGAAGCTTTCTTT. It translates to CAISEGVTNTEAFF.

This clonotype has a handful of counts. V is TRBV29-1 and J is TRBJ1-2; no firm D call. The V end was cut by 8 bases, the J end by 4 bases, with 17 bases between. Germline values: CDR1 SQVTM, CDR2 ANQGSEA. The CDR3 is 13 amino acids. The CDR3 is CSCSIVGSYGYTF. The CDR3 region has the DNA TGCAGCTGCTCTATCGTGGGGTCCTATGGCTACACCTTC.

Many counts were recorded for this clonotype. J is TRBJ1-2 and V is TRBV29-1, with unresolved D. Germline V gene data show CDR1 as SQVTM and CDR2 as ANQGSEA. The CDR3 covers 10 residues. V shed 6 bases and J shed 9 bases, with 11 bases lying between them. The CDR3 here is CSVSQESYTF. In DNA, the CDR3 is TGCAGCGTCTCCCAGGAGAGCTACACCTTC.

This clonotype showed up many times. This chain uses TRBV5-1 with TRBJ1-6; possible D gene TRBD1, 6 bases. Germline V CDR1 and CDR2: SGHRS, YFSETQ. The CDR3 is made up of 13 amino acids. Between the trimmed V and J ends, which lost 0 bases and 11 bases, there was a span of 9 bases. CDR3 in DNA: TGCGCCAGCAGCTTGGGTACAGGGCCACCCCTCCACTTT. It is translated as CASSLGTGPPLHF.

This clonotype occurred a few times. This chain joins TRBV7-8 and TRBJ2-1; D gene unclear. Germline CDR1 is SGHVS and CDR2 is FQNEAQ. This CDR3 is 12 amino acids long. Trimming removed 5 bases at V and 7 bases at J, with 9 bases between. CDR3 sequence (DNA): TGTGCCAGCAGCCGCTCACTAAATGAGCAGTTCTTC. Translating gives CASSRSLNEQFF.

This clonotype was seen more than once but under ten times. V and J are TRBV4-2 and TRBJ2-1, with D perhaps TRBD1 (7 bases). The germline V and J ends were trimmed by 5 bases and 4 bases, with 18 bases remaining between them. Germline CDR1 is LGHNA and CDR2 is YNFKEQ. The CDR3 sequence is 16 residues long. CDR3 protein: CASSGAASGGYNEQFF. The CDR3 nucleotides read TGTGCCAGCAGCGGAGCGGCTTCAGGGGGGTACAATGAGCAGTTCTTC.

This clonotype appeared many times. The gene calls are TRBV20-1 and TRBJ1-5; 9 positions agree with TRBD1. The CDR3 loop spans 13 amino acids. V was clipped by 6 bases and J by 5 bases; unmatched bases: 5. Germline assignment: CDR1 DFQATT and CDR2 SNEGSKA (reference sequence). The CDR3 sequence: CSAPDRGHQPQHF. CDR3 sequence (DNA): TGCAGTGCGCCGGACAGGGGTCATCAGCCCCAGCATTTT.

The sample holds a few counts of this clonotype. V gene TRBV3-1 combines with J gene TRBJ2-1, with TRBD2 identical over 11 bases. Germline CDR1 is LGHDT and CDR2 is YNNKEL (reference sequence). The CDR3 is 20 amino acids. The V and J ends lost 2 bases and 0 bases, in that order; junction bases with no gene match: 12. DNA of the CDR3: TGTGCCAGCAGCCAAAACAGGCTAGCGGGGGGACCGAGCTCCTACAATGAGCAGTTCTTC. Its translation is CASSQNRLAGGPSSYNEQFF.

This clonotype was seen a handful of times. The J gene is TRBJ2-5, the V gene TRBV7-3, with 11 bases identical to TRBD1. The CDR3 length is 15 residues. With V trimmed by 4 bases and J by 4 bases, 5 bases remained unmatched. Germline V gene lookup returns CDR1 SGHTA and CDR2 FQGTGA. CDR3 residues: CASSSPGTGGETQYF. In DNA, the CDR3 is TGTGCCAGCAGCTCGCCCGGGACAGGGGGAGAGACCCAGTACTTC. The full variable domain, rest sourced from reference TRBV7-3 and TRBJ2-5, is GAGVSQTPSNKVTEKGKYVELRCDPISGHTALYWYRQSLGQGPEFLIYFQGTGAADDSGLPNDRFFAVRPEGSVSTLKIQRTERGDSAVYLCASSSPGTGGETQYFGPGTRLLVL.

This clonotype has ten or more counts. The gene calls are TRBV12-3 or TRBV12-4 and TRBJ2-5; D possibly corresponds to TRBD2 (6 bases). The V end lost 4 bases, the J end lost 1 base, and 13 bases lay between the germline ends. This CDR3 comprises 15 residues. The CDR3 DNA reads as TGTGCCAGCAGTTCCCATGGGGGGTTCCAAGAGACCCAGTACTTC. Its translation is CASSSHGGFQETQYF.

The chain carries TRBV11-2 and TRBJ2-6, with D perhaps TRBD1 (5 bases). Germline V gene sequence: CDR1 SGHAT, CDR2 FQNNGV. The V end was cut by 5 bases, the J end by 7 bases, with 12 bases between. This CDR3 has 14 residues. CDR3 sequence: CASSQTGVANVLTF. The CDR3 nucleotides read TGTGCCAGCAGCCAAACAGGAGTTGCCAACGTCCTGACTTTC.